This is a list of T cell receptor beta chains from one sample in a study of regulatory T cells in long-lasting Graves disease. One entry per CDR3 protein results from TCRdb running MiXCR on the multiplex PCR reads. The data hold 400,000 to 500,000 distinct CDR3 sequences, with around 15% observed a single time. The same data also went into a second study, on T cells in Graves' hyperthyroidism and ophthalmopathy.

The sequences come from peripheral blood mononuclear cells (PBMCs), collected at new diagnosis, from a patient treated with antithyroid drugs. These receptor sequences come from a woman in her thirties with Graves disease. Both conserved end residues are trimmed from each CDR3. Some rows mark clone size as missing; the rest say once, few, many or name a class of expanded clone.

clone_size j_call v_call cdr3_length cdr3_aa
many TRBJ1-3 TRBV30 11 AWSPNSGNTIY
NA TRBJ1-6 TRBV25-1 12 ASSESAENSPLH
many TRBJ2-2 TRBV5-6 12 ASSLKPNTGELF
NA TRBJ2-3 TRBV4-1 14 ASSQGNRGSTDTQY
many TRBJ2-3 TRBV10-3 13 AISEFSGSTDTQY
NA TRBJ2-3 TRBV20-1 13 SAREGGGARDTQY
few TRBJ2-7 TRBV6-2/TRBV6-3 12 ASSYVPNSYEQY
many TRBJ2-3 TRBV20-1 16 SAPGLAGAKGSTDTQY
few TRBJ2-7 TRBV10-2 13 ASNPMTGARGEQY
many TRBJ2-3 TRBV24-1 12 ATSSSGRTDTQY
many TRBJ2-7 TRBV5-1 16 ASILKGRWDRRWYEQY
few TRBJ2-4 TRBV6-2/TRBV6-3 16 ASSSEGGSKLAKNIQY
many TRBJ2-7 TRBV2 14 ASSEGYGADSYEQY
few TRBJ2-1 TRBV7-9 13 ASSPPVLAGGEQF
many TRBJ2-5 TRBV27 13 ASSLSPGSQETQY
NA TRBJ2-5 TRBV19 10 ASRNPGTRKH
many TRBJ1-1 TRBV18 13 ASSPRDRKNTEAF
NA NA TRBV5-1 15 ASSLAGAGGERETQY
few TRBJ2-7 TRBV12-3/TRBV12-4 11 ASSSGRVDEQY
few TRBJ2-2 TRBV28 11 ASRAWEPGELF
many TRBJ2-1 TRBV20-1 10 SARGPVNEQF
many TRBJ2-7 TRBV29-1 12 SVEDRGERNEQY
many TRBJ1-4 TRBV28 12 ASRVGGAEGKLF
many TRBJ2-7 TRBV28 18 ASSETRGRGAESSSDEQY
many TRBJ2-7 TRBV3-1 15 ASSLLRSGTLTYEQY
many TRBJ2-1 TRBV20-1 11 SAKELSYNEQF
few TRBJ1-6 TRBV4-2 15 ASSPALFRRGFSPLH